These 20 T cell receptor beta chains were all obtained from the same sample, sequenced in a study of T cell changes during pregnancy in multiple sclerosis. Clones were read by immunoSEQ multiplex PCR, and TCRdb kept only the in-frame ones, dropping some. The repertoire holds under 70,000 clones, with approximately 91% as singletons. The sequencing here drew on CD4+ T cells from peripheral blood mononuclear cells, taken after pregnancy. The receptors shown here come from a female donor with multiple sclerosis, enrolled in a pregnancy study.

The chain has TRBV2 and TRBJ2-7; D unresolved. V lost 3 bases and J lost 6, with 12 bases in between. This CDR3 has 13 residues. CDR1 is SNHLY, CDR2 FYNNEI, per germline. DNA of the CDR3: TGTGCCAGCAGTGAGGAGTCACGGCGCGAGCAGTACTTC. It specifies CASSEESRREQYF.

This clone was seen more than once but under ten times. This rearrangement joins TRBV19 to TRBJ1-6; TRBD1 agrees at 7 bases. The germline V gene encodes CDR1 LNHDA and CDR2 SQIVND (reference sequence). This CDR3 spans 17 amino acids. The trim removed 4 bases at V and 13 bases at J, leaving 19 bases unmatched. CDR3 amino acids: CASSRTGVGVDRGPLHF. The CDR3 DNA follows: TGTGCCAGTAGTAGGACAGGCGTAGGGGTGGATCGCGGCCCCCTCCACTTT.

The V and J genes are TRBV7-9 and TRBJ2-7, with 9 bases matching TRBD2. Germline CDR1 is SEHNR and CDR2 is FQNEAQ (reference sequence). The CDR3 spans 17 residues. Unmatched junction bases numbered 7, after V lost 1 base and J lost 0 bases. The DNA for the CDR3 is TGTGCCAGCAGCTTAGGGCTAGCGGGATTTAGCTCCTACGAGCAGTACTTC. Residues: CASSLGLAGFSSYEQYF.

The V gene is TRBV19, the J gene TRBJ2-7; the match to TRBD1 covers 7 bases. This CDR3 region has 15 residues. CDR1 is LNHDA, CDR2 SQIVND, per germline (reference sequence). The V gene end was trimmed by 3 bases and the J gene end by 0 bases; junction bases not matched to a gene: 5. The CDR3 sequence is CASSMGDSPSYEQYF. The CDR3 DNA is TGTGCCAGTAGTATGGGGGACAGTCCCTCCTACGAGCAGTACTTC.

This clone was observed a few times. The chain is built from TRBV9 and TRBJ1-1; no clear D. The V gene lost 4 bases and the J gene lost 4 bases, with 11 bases spanning the gap. CDR1 is SGDLS and CDR2 is YYNGEE in the germline V gene. The CDR3 runs 13 residues. The DNA of the CDR3 is TGTGCCAGCAGCCCGTCCGCGGCCACTGAAGCTTTCTTT. Translation: CASSPSAATEAFF.

The genes are TRBV2 and TRBJ1-2, with D maybe TRBD1 (5 bases). Germline V gene lookup returns CDR1 SNHLY and CDR2 FYNNEI. V gave up 10 bases and J gave up 4 bases, with 16 bases separating them. The CDR3 runs 13 residues. The CDR3 is CATTEGEIYGYTF. The CDR3 DNA is TGTGCCACGACGGAAGGGGAAATCTATGGCTACACCTTC.

The rearrangement joins TRBV9 to TRBJ1-1; possibly TRBD1 for D (5 bases). The CDR3 is 13 residues long. Trimming removed 4 bases from V and 9 bases from J, with 16 bases in between. Per germline, CDR1 SGDLS and CDR2 YYNGEE. The CDR3 nucleotides read TGTGCCAGCAGCATCGACGGTGGACAACAAGCTTTCTTT. Translating it yields CASSIDGGQQAFF.

The rearrangement joins TRBV30 to TRBJ1-5, with 8 bases aligning to TRBD1. The J segment lost 5 bases and the V segment lost 7 bases, leaving 7 bases of the junction unmatched. Germline-derived CDR1 and CDR2 are GTSNPN and SVGIG (reference sequence). CDR3 length equals 13 residues. This chain's CDR3 is CAFTTGDYQPQHF. In nucleotides, the CDR3 is TGTGCCTTCACGACAGGGGATTATCAGCCCCAGCATTTT. The variable domain in full, completed from reference TRBV30 and TRBJ1-5, reads SQTIHQWPATLVQPVGSPLSLECTVEGTSNPNLYWYRQAAGRGLQLLFYSVGIGQISSEVPQNLSASRPQDRQFILSSKKLLLSDSGFYLCAFTTGDYQPQHFGDGTRLSIL.

The V and J genes are TRBV19 and TRBJ2-7, with D unclear. The CDR3 contains 12 residues. Germline values: CDR1 LNHDA, CDR2 SQIVND (reference sequence). The ends were cut back, 10 bases at V and 3 bases at J, with 13 bases in the middle. The CDR3: CATASRNYEQYF. As DNA, the CDR3 is TGTGCCACCGCGTCGCGGAACTACGAGCAGTACTTC. The whole variable domain, filled in from reference TRBV19 and TRBJ2-7, reads DGGITQSPKYLFRKEGQNVTLSCEQNLNHDAMYWYRQDPGQGLRLIYYSQIVNDFQKGDIAEGYSVSREKKESFPLTVTSAQKNPTAFYLCATASRNYEQYFGPGTRLTVT.

The chain has TRBV25-1 and TRBJ2-7; 8 positions match TRBD1. CDR3 length: 17 residues. The V and J ends lost 5 bases and 3 bases, in that order; junction bases with no gene match: 15. In germline, CDR1 is MGHDK, CDR2 SYGVNS. The CDR3 region is CASSTWGQGAPGYEQYF. The CDR3 coding sequence is TGTGCCAGCAGTACATGGGGGCAGGGGGCCCCTGGCTACGAGCAGTACTTC.

The chain has TRBV19 and TRBJ1-2; a possible D gene is TRBD1 (6 bases). Germline-derived CDR1 and CDR2 are LNHDA and SQIVND (reference sequence). Trimming stripped 5 bases from V and 4 bases from J, with 17 bases between. The CDR3 consists of 15 residues. CDR3 sequence reads: CASSGQGLPIYGYTF. The DNA for the CDR3 is TGTGCCAGTAGTGGCCAGGGGCTTCCCATCTATGGCTACACCTTC.

This sequence joins TRBV2 and TRBJ1-1; 10 bases agree with TRBD1. Trimming cost V 4 bases and J 0 bases; bases outside gene matches: 2. CDR3 length: 15 amino acids. Germline CDR1 is SNHLY and CDR2 is FYNNEI. The CDR3 here is CASSGDRGMNTEAFF. The CDR3 DNA reads TGTGCCAGCAGTGGGGACAGGGGAATGAACACTGAAGCTTTCTTT.

V usage is TRBV27 and J usage is TRBJ2-3; perhaps TRBD1 as D (5 bases). V was shortened by 2 bases and J by 7 bases, with 19 bases between the two germline ends. Per the germline V gene, CDR1 is MNHEY and CDR2 is SMNVEV (reference sequence). The CDR3 has 16 amino acids. The CDR3 nucleotides read TGTGCCAGCAGTTTACGTCGCGCACAGGAGTCAAATACGCAGTATTTT. Translating it yields CASSLRRAQESNTQYF.

This rearrangement joins TRBV27 to TRBJ2-1; D perhaps matches TRBD2 (5 bases). CDR3 length: 17 residues. Germline values: CDR1 MNHEY, CDR2 SMNVEV (reference sequence). Trimming pared 0 bases from V and 3 bases from J, leaving 15 bases between. The CDR3 is CASSLSVYDYVYNEQFF. The CDR3 coding sequence is TGTGCCAGCAGTTTATCGGTCTACGACTATGTCTACAATGAGCAGTTCTTC.

V gene TRBV2 combines with J gene TRBJ2-2, with D possibly matching TRBD1 (6 bases). V lost 6 bases to trimming and J lost 0 bases, with 8 bases between them. The CDR3 totals 14 residues. In germline, CDR1 is SNHLY, CDR2 FYNNEI. DNA for the CDR3: TGTGCCAGCAGCAGGGGCGCGAACACCGGGGAGCTGTTTTTT. Its translation: CASSRGANTGELFF.

This rearrangement joins TRBV28 to TRBJ1-5; a possible D gene is TRBD1 (5 bases). Trimming left V 8 bases short and J 6 bases short, with 17 bases between. Germline V gives CDR1 MDHEN, CDR2 SYDVKM. The CDR3 contains 14 residues. CDR3 loop: CASGPPGNSQPQHF. In DNA, the CDR3 is TGTGCCAGCGGCCCTCCAGGGAATAGTCAGCCCCAGCATTTT.

The rearrangement uses TRBV18 and TRBJ2-1; 10 bases fit TRBD2. The CDR3 has 21 residues. Trimming took 4 bases from V and 1 from J; bases not matched to a gene: 19. Germline V gene lookup returns CDR1 KGHSH and CDR2 LQKENI. CDR3: CASSLLTLAGGLRSSYNEQFF. The DNA of the CDR3 is TGTGCCAGCTCACTCCTTACCTTAGCGGGAGGTCTCCGCAGTTCCTACAATGAGCAGTTCTTC.

The rearrangement links TRBV30 to TRBJ2-7; D might be TRBD2 (5 bases). Germline-derived CDR1 and CDR2 are GTSNPN and SVGIG (reference sequence). The V and J ends lost 1 base and 8 bases respectively, with 12 bases between them. The CDR3 contains 12 residues. The CDR3 DNA reads as TGTGCCTGGAGTGCAGGAGGCTCCCAGCAGTACTTC. As protein: CAWSAGGSQQYF. Supplemented by reference TRBV30 and TRBJ2-7, the full variable domain reads SQTIHQWPATLVQPVGSPLSLECTVEGTSNPNLYWYRQAAGRGLQLLFYSVGIGQISSEVPQNLSASRPQDRQFILSSKKLLLSDSGFYLCAWSAGGSQQYFGPGTRLTVT.

This chain uses TRBV5-1 with TRBJ2-7, with a tentative D call TRBD1 (6 bases). Germline V gene sequence: CDR1 SGHRS, CDR2 YFSETQ. This CDR3 is 14 amino acids long. Trimming took off 0 bases at V and 3 bases at J, with 10 bases between the two ends. Here the CDR3 DNA reads TGCGCCAGCAGCTTGGACAGGGTCGGCTACGAGCAGTACTTC. As protein: CASSLDRVGYEQYF.

The rearrangement uses TRBV19 and TRBJ2-1, with D possibly TRBD1 on 6 matching bases. The CDR3 loop spans 13 amino acids. V was shortened by 4 bases and J by 7 bases, with 11 bases between the two germline ends. The germline V gene encodes CDR1 LNHDA and CDR2 SQIVND (reference sequence). CDR3 amino acids: CASSTGEVNEQFF. The CDR3 coding sequence is TGTGCCAGTAGTACAGGGGAAGTAAATGAGCAGTTCTTC.